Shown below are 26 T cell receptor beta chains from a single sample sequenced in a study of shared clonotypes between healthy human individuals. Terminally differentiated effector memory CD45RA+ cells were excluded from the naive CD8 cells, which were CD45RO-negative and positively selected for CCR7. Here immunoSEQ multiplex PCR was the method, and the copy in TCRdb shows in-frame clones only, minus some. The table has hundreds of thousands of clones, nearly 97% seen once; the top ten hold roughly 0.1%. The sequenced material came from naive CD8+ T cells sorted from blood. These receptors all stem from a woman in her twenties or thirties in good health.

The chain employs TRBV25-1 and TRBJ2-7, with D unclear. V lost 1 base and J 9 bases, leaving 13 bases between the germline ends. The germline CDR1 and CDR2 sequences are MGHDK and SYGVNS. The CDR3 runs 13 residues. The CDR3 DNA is TGTGCCAGCAGTGAATCGGGCACCGGCGGGCAGTACTTC. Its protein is CASSESGTGGQYF.

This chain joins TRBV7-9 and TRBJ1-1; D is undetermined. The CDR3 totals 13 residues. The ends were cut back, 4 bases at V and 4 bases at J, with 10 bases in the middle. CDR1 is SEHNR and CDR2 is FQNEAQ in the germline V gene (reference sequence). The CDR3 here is CASSSVAGTEAFF. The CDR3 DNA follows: TGTGCCAGCAGCTCGGTGGCAGGCACTGAAGCTTTCTTT.

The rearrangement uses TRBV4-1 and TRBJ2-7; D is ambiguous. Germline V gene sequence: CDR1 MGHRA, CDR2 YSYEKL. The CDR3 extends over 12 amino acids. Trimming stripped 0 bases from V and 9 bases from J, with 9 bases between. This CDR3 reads CASSQDLKGQYF. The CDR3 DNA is TGCGCCAGCAGCCAAGATTTAAAGGGGCAGTACTTC.

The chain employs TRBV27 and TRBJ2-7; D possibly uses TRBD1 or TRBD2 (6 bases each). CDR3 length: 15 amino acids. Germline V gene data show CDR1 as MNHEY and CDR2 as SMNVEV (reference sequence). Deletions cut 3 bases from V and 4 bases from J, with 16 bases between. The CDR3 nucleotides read TGTGCCAGCAGTTTGTGGGGGGCTTCGAGTTACGAGCAGTACTTC. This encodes CASSLWGASSYEQYF.

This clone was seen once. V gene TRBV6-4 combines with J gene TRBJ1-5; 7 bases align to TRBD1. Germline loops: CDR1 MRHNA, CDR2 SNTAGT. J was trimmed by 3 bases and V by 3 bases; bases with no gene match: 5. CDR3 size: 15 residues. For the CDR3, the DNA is TGTGCCAGCAGTGAGAGCAGGGGGGTCAATCAGCCCCAGCATTTT. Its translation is CASSESRGVNQPQHF.

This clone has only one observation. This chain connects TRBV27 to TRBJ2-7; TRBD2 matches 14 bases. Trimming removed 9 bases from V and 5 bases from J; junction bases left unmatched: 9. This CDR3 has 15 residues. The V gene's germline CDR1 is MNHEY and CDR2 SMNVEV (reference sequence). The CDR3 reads CARKGLAGVIDEQYF. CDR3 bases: TGTGCCAGAAAGGGACTAGCGGGAGTAATCGACGAGCAGTACTTC.

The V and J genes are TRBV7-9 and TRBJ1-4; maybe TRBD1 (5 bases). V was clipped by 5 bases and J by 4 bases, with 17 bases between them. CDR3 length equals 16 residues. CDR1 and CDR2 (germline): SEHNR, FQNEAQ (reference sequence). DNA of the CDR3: TGTGCCAGCAGCCGCAGCCCGAGTCAGGGTAATGAAAAACTGTTTTTT. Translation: CASSRSPSQGNEKLFF.

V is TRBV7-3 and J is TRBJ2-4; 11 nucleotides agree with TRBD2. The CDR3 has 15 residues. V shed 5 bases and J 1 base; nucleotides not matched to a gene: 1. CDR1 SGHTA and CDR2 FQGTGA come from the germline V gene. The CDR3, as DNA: TGTGCCAGCAGCCCTAGCGGGAGGGCCAAAAACATTCAGTACTTC. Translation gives CASSPSGRAKNIQYF.

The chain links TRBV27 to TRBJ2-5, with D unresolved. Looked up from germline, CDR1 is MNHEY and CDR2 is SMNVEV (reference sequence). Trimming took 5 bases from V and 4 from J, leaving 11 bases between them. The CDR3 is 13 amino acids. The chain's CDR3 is CASSDPPAETQYF. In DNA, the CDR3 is TGTGCCAGCAGTGACCCCCCGGCAGAGACCCAGTACTTC.

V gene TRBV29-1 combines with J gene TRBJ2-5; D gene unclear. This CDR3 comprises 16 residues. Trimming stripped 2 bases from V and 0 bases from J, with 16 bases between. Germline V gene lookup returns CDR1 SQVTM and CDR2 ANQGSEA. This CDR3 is CSVEFSQVYNQETQYF. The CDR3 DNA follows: TGCAGCGTTGAATTTTCTCAAGTTTACAACCAAGAGACCCAGTACTTC.

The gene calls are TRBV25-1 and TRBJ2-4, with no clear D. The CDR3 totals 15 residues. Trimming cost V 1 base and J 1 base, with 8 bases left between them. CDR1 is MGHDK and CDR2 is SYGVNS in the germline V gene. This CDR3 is CASSEWGSAKNIQYF. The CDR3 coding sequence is TGTGCCAGCAGTGAATGGGGAAGCGCCAAAAACATTCAGTACTTC. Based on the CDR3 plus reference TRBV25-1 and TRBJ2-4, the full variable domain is EADIYQTPRYLVIGTGKKITLECSQTMGHDKMYWYQQDPGMELHLIHYSYGVNSTEKGDLSSESTVSRIRTEHFPLTLESARPSHTSQYLCASSEWGSAKNIQYFGAGTRLSVL.

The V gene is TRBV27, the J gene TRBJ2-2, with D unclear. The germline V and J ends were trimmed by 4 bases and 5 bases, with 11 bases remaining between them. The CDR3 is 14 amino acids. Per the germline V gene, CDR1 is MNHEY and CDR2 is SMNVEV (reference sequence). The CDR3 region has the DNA TGTGCCAGCAGTTGGCGCGGAGAAACCGGGGAGCTGTTTTTT. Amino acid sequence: CASSWRGETGELFF.

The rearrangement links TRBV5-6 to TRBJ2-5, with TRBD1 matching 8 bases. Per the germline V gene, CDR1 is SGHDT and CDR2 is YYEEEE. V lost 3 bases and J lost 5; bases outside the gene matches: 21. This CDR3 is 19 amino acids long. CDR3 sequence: CASSWLVDRASSLGETQYF. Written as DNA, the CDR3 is TGTGCCAGCAGCTGGCTGGTGGACAGGGCGTCGAGTTTAGGGGAGACCCAGTACTTC.

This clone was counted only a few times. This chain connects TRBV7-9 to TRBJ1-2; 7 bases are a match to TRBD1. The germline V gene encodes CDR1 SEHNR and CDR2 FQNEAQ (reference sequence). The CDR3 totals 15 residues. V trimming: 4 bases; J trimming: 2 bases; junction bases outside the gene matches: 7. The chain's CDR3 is CASSSSGTANYGYTF. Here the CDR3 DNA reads TGTGCCAGCAGCTCCTCAGGGACAGCGAACTATGGCTACACCTTC.

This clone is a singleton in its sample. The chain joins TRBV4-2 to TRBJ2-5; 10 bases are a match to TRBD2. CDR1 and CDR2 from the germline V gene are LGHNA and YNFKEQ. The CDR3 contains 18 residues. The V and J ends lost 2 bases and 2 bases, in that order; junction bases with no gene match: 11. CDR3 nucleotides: TGTGCCAGCAGCCAAACACCCCTAGCGGGAGTTGGACAAGAGACCCAGTACTTC. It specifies CASSQTPLAGVGQETQYF.

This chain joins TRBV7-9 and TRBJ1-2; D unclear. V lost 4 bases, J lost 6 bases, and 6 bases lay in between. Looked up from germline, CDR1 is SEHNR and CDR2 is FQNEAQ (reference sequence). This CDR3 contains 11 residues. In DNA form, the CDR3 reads TGTGCCAGCAGCTCCCCCAATGGCTACACCTTC. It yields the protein CASSSPNGYTF.

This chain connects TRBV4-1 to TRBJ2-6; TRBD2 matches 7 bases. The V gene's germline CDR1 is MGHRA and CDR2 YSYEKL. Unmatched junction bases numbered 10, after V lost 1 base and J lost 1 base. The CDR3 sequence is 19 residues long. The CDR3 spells CASSQGPAGVTSGANVLTF. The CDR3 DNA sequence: TGCGCCAGCAGCCAAGGACCTGCGGGAGTCACGTCTGGGGCCAACGTCCTGACTTTC.

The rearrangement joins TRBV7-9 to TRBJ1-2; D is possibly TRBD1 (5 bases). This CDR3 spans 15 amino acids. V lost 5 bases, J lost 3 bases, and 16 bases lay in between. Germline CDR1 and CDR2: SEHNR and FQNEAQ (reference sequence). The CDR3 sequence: CASSVTVPKDYGYTF. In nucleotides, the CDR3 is TGTGCCAGCAGCGTGACAGTGCCTAAAGACTATGGCTACACCTTC.

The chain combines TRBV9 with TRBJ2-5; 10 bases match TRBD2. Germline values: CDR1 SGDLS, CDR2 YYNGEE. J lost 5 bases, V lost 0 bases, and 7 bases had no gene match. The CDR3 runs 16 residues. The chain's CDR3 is CASSVEAGGPSETQYF. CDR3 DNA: TGTGCCAGCAGCGTAGAAGCGGGAGGGCCGTCGGAGACCCAGTACTTC.

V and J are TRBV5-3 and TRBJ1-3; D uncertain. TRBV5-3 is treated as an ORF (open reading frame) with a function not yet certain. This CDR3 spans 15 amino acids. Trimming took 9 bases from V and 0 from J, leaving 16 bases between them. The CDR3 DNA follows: TGTGCCACCCAAATGAGGGAGAGCTCTGGAAACACCATATATTTT. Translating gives CATQMRESSGNTIYF.

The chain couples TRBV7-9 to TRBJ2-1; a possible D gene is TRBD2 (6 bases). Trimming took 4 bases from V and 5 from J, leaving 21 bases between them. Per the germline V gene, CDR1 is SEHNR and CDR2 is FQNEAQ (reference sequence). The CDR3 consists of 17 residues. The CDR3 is CASSSSPTSRFDNEQFF. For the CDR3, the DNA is TGTGCCAGCAGCTCGAGCCCGACTAGTCGCTTTGACAATGAGCAGTTCTTC.

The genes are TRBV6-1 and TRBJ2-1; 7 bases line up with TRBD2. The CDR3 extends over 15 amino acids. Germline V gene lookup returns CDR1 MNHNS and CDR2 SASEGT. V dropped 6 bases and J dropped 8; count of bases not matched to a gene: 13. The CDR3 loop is CASSERTSSPHEQFF. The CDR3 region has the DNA TGTGCCAGCAGCGAGAGGACTAGTTCTCCTCATGAGCAGTTCTTC.

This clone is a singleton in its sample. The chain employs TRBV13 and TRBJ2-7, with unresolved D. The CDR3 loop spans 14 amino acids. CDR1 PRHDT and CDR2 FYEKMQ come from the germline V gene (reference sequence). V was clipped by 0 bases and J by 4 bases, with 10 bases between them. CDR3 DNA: TGTGCCAGCAGCTTAGGTCTGTTAGGGTACGAGCAGTACTTC. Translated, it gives CASSLGLLGYEQYF.

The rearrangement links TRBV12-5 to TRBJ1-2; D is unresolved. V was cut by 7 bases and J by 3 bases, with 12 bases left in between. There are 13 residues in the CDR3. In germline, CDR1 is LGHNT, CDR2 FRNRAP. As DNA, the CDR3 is TGTGCTAGTGCCCTCGGGGAGGACTATGGCTACACCTTC. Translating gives CASALGEDYGYTF.

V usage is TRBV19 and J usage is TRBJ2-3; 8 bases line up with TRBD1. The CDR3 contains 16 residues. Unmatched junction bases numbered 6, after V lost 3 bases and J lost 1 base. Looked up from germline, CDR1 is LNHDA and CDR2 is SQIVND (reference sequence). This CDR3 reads CASSILSGQGTDTQYF. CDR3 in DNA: TGTGCCAGTAGTATTCTGTCGGGACAGGGCACAGATACGCAGTATTTT.

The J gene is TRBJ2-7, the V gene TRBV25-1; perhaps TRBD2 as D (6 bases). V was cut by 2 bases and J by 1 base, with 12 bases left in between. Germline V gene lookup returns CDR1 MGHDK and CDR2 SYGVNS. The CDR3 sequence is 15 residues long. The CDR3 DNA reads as TGTGCCAGCAGTGAAGCCCGGGACTTTTCCTACGAGCAGTACTTC. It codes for CASSEARDFSYEQYF.